The T cell receptor beta chain under discussion was sequenced for a study of blood T cells in healthy people across ages (dated by TCRdb to 2015 to 2017). Turning to the overall study: In model experiments, roughly one uniquely barcoded TCR beta cDNA molecule per two T cells was captured by template switching. Two additional independent replicas of 1 million unique cDNA reads from the same blood draw were analyzed for two donors (one aged 18 to 30 and one aged 80 or older). The donors were divided into four age groups: young (average around 17 years), middle-aged (about 41), aged (approximately 62) and long-lived (around 80). Donors of different ages were randomly distributed across sequencing lanes to avoid experimental bias. To track age-related changes in TCR beta repertoire diversity, the study relied on deep sequencing normalized with unique cDNA molecular identifiers. The full study reports these points: There was a strong correlation between observed TCR beta diversity and the percentage of naive T cells measured by flow cytometry. As age increased, observed TCR beta diversity per million T cells dropped in a roughly linear way, and a significant reduction was already evident by age roughly 40. Because the CMV infection status of the donors was unknown, age-related changes in expanded clonotypes may potentially have been confounded. Bulk unsorted PBMC profiling prevented conclusive comparison of naive and antigen-experienced compartments. Estimates of total diversity based on one million sequenced T cells were considered lower bounds and underestimates. Compared with the aged group, the long-lived group had more naive CD4+ T cells, fewer expanded clones and increased TCR diversity, suggesting age selection.

About this clonotype: Its antigen is currently not known. No base quality values were provided; no much bigger clone lies one nucleotide off.

Donors were about 36 systemically healthy Caucasian individuals from Russia aged roughly 6 to 90 years. About 10 milliliters of peripheral blood were collected from each donor into EDTA-treated Vacutainer tubes. Ficoll-Paque density-gradient centrifugation was used to isolate PBMCs, with at least 7 million per sample. Total RNA was extracted from PBMCs with Trizol reagent, with at least 5 micrograms obtained per sample. For every donor, flow cytometry on a PBMC aliquot measured the percentage of naive CD45RAhigh/CD27high T cells. Looking up the germline V gene yields CDR1 MDHEN and CDR2 SYDVKM. The CDR3 sequence holds 14 residues, the cysteine and phenylalanine included. Only the CDR3 DNA is retained, 42 bases long and in frame from the first base. V and J lose 6 bases and 1 base, and a span of 13 bases separates them. Library method: 5' RACE. The sequencing machine was an Illumina HiSeq 2500. A second PCR of roughly 7 to 11 cycles was performed with a sample-barcoded 5' primer and a J-beta primer mix. A unique molecular identifier was introduced onto each TCR beta cDNA molecule by a template-switch 5' adaptor carrying 12 random nucleotides. At least 3 million CDR3-containing paired-end reads were obtained from each sample. All of the RNA was converted into first-strand cDNA using the Mint cDNA synthesis kit, with a TRBC-specific oligonucleotide serving as the primer. After uracil-DNA glycosylase treatment, a first 18-cycle PCR used universal primers M1SS and BC2_uni_R on all cDNA. The source study handled its data this way. Each sample was normalized by randomly selecting 1 million high-quality reads, each carrying a distinct molecular identifier. Reads with shared molecular identifiers were discarded instead of being binned into consensus sequences. MiTCR, set to a Q25 quality threshold and the strictest error-elimination algorithm, was used for CDR3 identification, clonotype clustering and error correction. Lower-bound total TCR beta diversity was estimated with a nonparametric unseen species model using Euler transformation. The raw public data were reprocessed by TCRdb itself: fastp quality trimming at Q25, MiXCR clonotype calling, in-frame beta chains only. For every CDR3 protein sequence, its rows merge into one entry that carries the most common genes and DNA. TCRdb, not the authors, supplied the V and J calls. This sample lists roughly 2 million distinct CDR3 sequences; 40% to 55% were detected once. The biggest ten clones account for roughly 2.1% of the sample.

The sequence derives from a woman aged 40 to 50 in good health. The specimen sequenced was blood. The rearranged segments are TRBV28 and TRBJ2-7, with no confident D gene call. The CDR3: CASSRQAGSYEQYF. The sequence in DNA is TGTGCCAGCAGCCGCCAGGCCGGGTCCTACGAGCAGTACTTC.